The rows below give T cell receptor beta chains drawn from one sample of a study of blood T cell repertoires in COVID-19. Sequencing used immunoSEQ multiplex PCR; TCRdb keeps in-frame clones, though not all of them. The sample contains roughly 120,000 clones, 75% to 85% of which appear only once. Material: peripheral blood. The receptors here all came from a human donor in a cohort sampled during active COVID-19. Each CDR3 is given with its conserved first and last residue. D genes are given only for firm matches. Size is omitted from some rows. Given values are once, few, many or a class for expanded clones.

TRBJ2-3	.	TRBV19	.	CASTGSTDTQYF	TGTGCCAGTACAGGGAGCACAGATACGCAGTATTTT
TRBJ2-6	.	TRBV4-3	.	CASSQDRSSGANVLTF	TGCGCCAGCAGCCAAGATCGGAGCTCTGGGGCCAACGTCCTGACTTTC
TRBJ1-4	.	TRBV3-1/TRBV3-2	.	CASSLTTGEKLFF	TGTGCCAGCAGCCTTACGACAGGTGAAAAACTGTTTTTT
TRBJ1-2	.	TRBV5-1	.	CASSPNRDNYGYTF	TGCGCCAGCAGCCCCAACAGGGACAACTATGGCTACACCTTC
TRBJ2-2	.	TRBV5-1	once	CASSSIQANTGELFF	TGCGCCAGCAGTTCAATACAGGCGAACACCGGGGAGCTGTTTTTT
TRBJ2-1	.	TRBV15	.	CATSRGTPPAQFF	TGTGCCACCAGCAGAGGGACACCACCGGCGCAGTTCTTC
TRBJ1-1	.	TRBV5-1	.	CASSYRENTEAFF	TGCGCCAGCAGCTACAGGGAGAACACTGAAGCTTTCTTT
TRBJ1-4	.	TRBV2	.	CASRAGDEKLFF	TGTGCCAGCAGGGCAGGGGATGAAAAACTGTTTTTT
TRBJ2-7	TRBD1	TRBV28	.	CASSLRDRVSYEQYF	TGTGCCAGCAGTTTACGGGACAGGGTCTCCTACGAGCAGTACTTC
TRBJ2-7	.	TRBV7-9	.	CASSRDRLYEQYF	TGTGCCAGCAGCCGCGACAGGCTTTACGAGCAGTACTTC
TRBJ1-1	.	TRBV10-1	few	CASSEYRDTEAFF	TGCGCCAGCAGTGAATACAGGGACACTGAAGCTTTCTTT
TRBJ2-1	TRBD1	TRBV5-4	.	CASSRDSTYNEQFF	TGTGCCAGCAGCCGGGACAGCACATACAATGAGCAGTTCTTC
TRBJ1-2	.	TRBV5-4	few	CASSIIGQLGDGYTF	TGTGCCAGCAGCATTATCGGACAGTTGGGGGATGGCTACACCTTC
TRBJ1-2	.	TRBV5-5	.	CASSSRFSGTLYGYTF	TGTGCCAGCAGTTCCCGTTTTTCTGGGACTCTATATGGCTACACCTTC
TRBJ1-4	TRBD1	TRBV19	.	CASSRVDRDEKLFF	TGTGCCAGTAGTCGGGTGGACAGGGATGAAAAACTGTTTTTT
TRBJ1-4	TRBD1	TRBV23-1	.	CASNRGREKLFF	TGCGCCAGTAACAGGGGTAGAGAAAAACTGTTTTTT
TRBJ2-7	.	TRBV19	few	CASGGAAYEQYF	TGTGCCAGTGGGGGGGCAGCCTACGAGCAGTACTTC
TRBJ2-2	TRBD1	TRBV7-6	.	CASSLSQTGAGGELFF	TGTGCCAGCAGCTTATCGCAGACAGGGGCTGGCGGGGAGCTGTTTTTT
TRBJ2-7	.	TRBV21-1	.	CASSKCAGLAGGPCSYEQYF	TGTGCCAGCAGCAAATGCGCGGGGCTAGCGGGGGGCCCATGCTCCTACGAGCAGTACTTC
TRBJ2-3	.	TRBV28	.	CASSLRGPSGWGTDTQYF	TGTGCCAGCAGTTTAAGAGGGCCCTCCGGCTGGGGCACAGATACGCAGTATTTT
TRBJ2-7	TRBD2	TRBV2	.	CASSERGGYLYEQYF	TGTGCCAGCAGTGAGCGGGGGGGGTACCTCTACGAGCAGTACTTC
TRBJ2-5	.	TRBV7-9	.	CASSLDWGLGETQYF	TGTGCCAGCAGCTTAGATTGGGGGCTGGGGGAGACCCAGTACTTC
TRBJ2-5	TRBD1	TRBV7-8	.	CASSSGTGGQETQYF	TGTGCCAGCAGCTCCGGGACAGGGGGCCAAGAGACCCAGTACTTC
TRBJ2-2	TRBD2	TRBV11-2	.	CASTPGASGDPRELFF	TGTGCCAGCACCCCAGGGGCTAGCGGGGACCCCCGGGAGCTGTTTTTT
TRBJ2-2	TRBD2	TRBV3-1/TRBV3-2	.	CASSLAGTRNTGELFF	TGTGCCAGCAGCCTCGCCGGGACTAGGAACACCGGGGAGCTGTTTTTT
TRBJ1-2	.	TRBV5-1	.	CASSLAGGAHYGYTF	TGCGCCAGCAGCTTGGCGGGTGGGGCCCACTATGGCTACACCTTC
TRBJ2-3	.	TRBV18	once	CASSPTSTDTQYF	TGTGCCAGCTCACCCACTAGCACAGATACGCAGTATTTT
TRBJ1-5	TRBD1	TRBV18	.	CASSPVGTVAYSNQPQHF	TGTGCCAGCTCACCGGTCGGGACAGTTGCATATAGCAATCAGCCCCAGCATTTT
TRBJ1-6	.	TRBV10-3	.	CAISESLNSPLHF	TGTGCCATCAGTGAGTCCCTAAATTCACCCCTCCACTTT
TRBJ2-3	.	TRBV9	.	CASSVAEGSGDTQYF	TGTGCCAGCAGCGTAGCCGAGGGATCAGGAGATACGCAGTATTTT
TRBJ2-1	.	TRBV5-1	.	CASGTGDNEQFF	TGCGCCAGCGGGACTGGAGACAATGAGCAGTTCTTC
TRBJ2-7	TRBD2	TRBV2	.	CASSGGLAELIYEQYF	TGTGCCAGCAGTGGGGGACTAGCGGAGCTAATCTACGAGCAGTACTTC
TRBJ2-2	TRBD1	TRBV9	.	CASSGPGQGRERLNTGELFF	TGTGCCAGCAGCGGACCGGGACAGGGTCGGGAACGGTTGAACACCGGGGAGCTGTTTTTT
TRBJ1-2	.	TRBV19	.	CASNPLEAGKDYGYTF	TGTGCCAGTAATCCCCTTGAGGCCGGTAAGGACTATGGCTACACCTTC
TRBJ2-7	TRBD1	TRBV5-1	.	CASSPWGGQGSEQYF	TGCGCCAGCAGCCCCTGGGGGGGACAGGGGTCCGAGCAGTACTTC
TRBJ1-1	.	TRBV6-2/TRBV6-3	.	CASSYGDTEAFF	TGTGCCAGCAGTTACGGAGACACTGAAGCTTTCTTT
TRBJ1-2	.	TRBV13	.	CASSPEQGRGYGYTF	TGTGCCAGCAGCCCCGAGCAGGGCCGCGGCTATGGCTACACCTTC
TRBJ1-1	.	TRBV6-5	.	CASTPADWNTEAFF	TGTGCCAGCACCCCCGCAGATTGGAACACTGAAGCTTTCTTT
TRBJ1-5	.	TRBV5-1	.	CASRRTVSSQPQHF	TGCGCCAGCAGGCGGACAGTTTCCAGTCAGCCCCAGCATTTT
TRBJ2-3	TRBD2	TRBV6-2/TRBV6-3	once	CASSYSFRGVVVDTQYF	TGTGCCAGCAGTTACTCATTTCGGGGGGTCGTGGTAGATACGCAGTATTTT
TRBJ2-2	TRBD1	TRBV10-3	.	CAISEPTGANTGELFF	TGTGCCATCAGTGAGCCGACAGGGGCAAACACCGGGGAGCTGTTTTTT
TRBJ2-5	.	TRBV9	.	CASSVGRTAFQETQYF	TGTGCCAGCAGCGTGGGAAGGACAGCTTTCCAAGAGACCCAGTACTTC
TRBJ1-5	TRBD1	TRBV6-6	.	CASSRGSTGLNSNQPQHF	TGTGCCAGCAGTCGAGGTTCGACAGGGCTAAACAGCAATCAGCCCCAGCATTTT
TRBJ1-5	.	TRBV2	few	CASWGDESTQPQHF	TGTGCCAGTTGGGGGGACGAGAGCACTCAGCCCCAGCATTTT
TRBJ1-2	TRBD1	TRBV10-3	.	CAINNRGPTNYGYTF	TGTGCCATCAACAACAGGGGCCCTACTAACTATGGCTACACCTTC
TRBJ2-3	.	TRBV5-1	.	CASSLSGADTQYF	TGCGCCAGCAGCTTATCAGGGGCCGATACGCAGTATTTT
TRBJ2-5	.	TRBV9	.	CASSVADGAGRDQYF	TGTGCCAGCAGCGTAGCGGATGGGGCCGGAAGGGACCAGTACTTC
TRBJ1-6	TRBD1	TRBV2	.	CASSVGQGNSPLHF	TGTGCCAGCAGTGTGGGACAGGGAAATTCACCCCTCCACTTT
TRBJ2-2	TRBD1	TRBV7-9	.	CASSRTGNTGELFF	TGTGCCAGCAGCAGGACAGGGAATACCGGGGAGCTGTTTTTT
TRBJ2-7	TRBD2	TRBV7-2	.	CASNLAGGTYEQYF	TGTGCCAGCAATCTAGCGGGGGGAACCTACGAGCAGTACTTC
TRBJ2-5	TRBD1	TRBV5-4	.	CASSKVPFPGQGARGETQYF	TGTGCCAGCAGCAAAGTCCCTTTTCCGGGACAGGGGGCGAGGGGAGAGACCCAGTACTTC
TRBJ2-3	.	TRBV4-2	once	CASSQDVGGRTDTQYF	TGTGCCAGCAGCCAAGATGTGGGGGGACGCACAGATACGCAGTATTTT
TRBJ1-4	.	TRBV5-1	.	CASKLSLTTNEKLFF	TGCGCCAGCAAACTCTCGCTGACAACTAATGAAAAACTGTTTTTT
TRBJ1-6	TRBD1	TRBV19	.	CASSPGTGGSPLHF	TGTGCCAGTAGTCCTGGGACAGGGGGGTCACCCCTCCACTTT
TRBJ2-7	TRBD1	TRBV6-1	.	CASSASVAGGSYEQYF	TGTGCCAGCAGTGCATCTGTGGCAGGGGGTTCATACGAGCAGTACTTC
TRBJ1-4	TRBD1	TRBV28	.	CASSSGQELEKLFF	TGTGCCAGCAGTTCGGGACAGGAGCTGGAAAAACTGTTTTTT
TRBJ2-1	.	TRBV24-1	.	CATSDLVEGPNYNEQFF	TGTGCCACCAGTGATTTAGTGGAGGGACCAAATTACAATGAGCAGTTCTTC
TRBJ2-7	TRBD2	TRBV11-1	.	CASSPASGSYEQYF	TGTGCCAGCAGCCCAGCTAGCGGAAGCTACGAGCAGTACTTC
TRBJ2-2	.	TRBV7-2	.	CASSLASGGKTGELFF	TGTGCCAGCAGCTTAGCCTCAGGGGGGAAAACCGGGGAGCTGTTTTTT
TRBJ1-2	.	TRBV11-2	.	CATGRMAKRYTF	TGTGCGACGGGGAGGATGGCTAAACGCTACACCTTC